Described below is a single T cell receptor beta chain sequence and its context. Its matching antigen is unknown. These data belong to a study of cytomegalovirus exposure and HLA in healthy donors. Study conclusions and caveats: A reported reduction in N-insertions relative to the roughly 700-donor mean was seen in an Asian-associated ancestry cluster in a later analysis.

Primers included in the PCR were 60 Vbeta and 13 Jbeta primers. Measured with immunoSEQ multiplex PCR; TCRdb has only the in-frame clones, and not every one. The repertoire holds 100,000 to 130,000 clones, roughly 76% seen once, with approximately 2% in the top ten. V shed 4 bases and J 4 bases; nucleotides not matched to a gene: 9. This CDR3 spans 16 amino acids. CDR1 is SGHDT and CDR2 is YYEEEE in the germline V gene. Specimen: PBMCs. The chain couples TRBV5-6 to TRBJ2-5; TRBD2 agrees at 11 bases. The receptor comes from a man aged 18-30 years in good health and CMV-seronegative. The CDR3 nucleotides read TGTGCCAGCAGCATTAGCGGGGGGGCCGTAAGAGAGACCCAGTACTTC. Its translation: CASSISGGAVRETQYF.